Listed below are T cell receptor beta chains from one sample, sequenced in a study of T-cell memory formation after mild COVID-19. TCRdb called the 5' RACE reads again in MiXCR, with one record for every CDR3 protein. Of 300,000 to 350,000 distinct CDR3 sequences in the sample, just under 20% were seen once. Material: PBMCs or a T cell subset sorted from them (not recorded which). The origin of the receptors is a young man who had mild COVID-19 (a few samples of this study predate the infection). Cell type and time point are not known. The conserved cysteine and the conserved F or W are not part of the CDR3 here.

v_call cdr3_aa
TRBV20-1 SAMGTAAYYGYT
TRBV20-1 SARDRTSGAETQY
TRBV6-2/TRBV6-3 ASSYEWAVSDEQF
TRBV9 ASSVDSLAEAF
TRBV12-3/TRBV12-4 ASGLVNNEQF
TRBV7-2 ASSFLSEQF
TRBV3-1 ASSQDRVSNEQF
TRBV11-2 ASRSSGAETQY
TRBV19 ASSGGAGEQF
TRBV4-3 ASSPSSGGYSYEQY
TRBV5-1 ASSLGDSGNTIY
TRBV7-9 ASSLTVVAGVHQSSYNEQF
TRBV12-3/TRBV12-4 ASSWDRKAF
TRBV18 ASSLRPASDTQY
TRBV5-1 ASSLVLAGVDTQY
TRBV7-2 ASSWRDRGRSGGLF
TRBV12-3/TRBV12-4 ASSSGTRYSPLH
TRBV2 ASSEGRGSNEKLF
TRBV4-2 ASSYDYSTDTQY
TRBV29-1 SGRGGHEQY
TRBV12-3/TRBV12-4 ASSKLAGSYTDTQY
TRBV4-3 ASSPRFTPFEGGTQY
TRBV20-1 SARTGTNEKLF
TRBV29-1 SIVTSTDTQY
TRBV5-4 ASSPPGKSYGYT
TRBV7-2 ASSLAWGTYNEQF
TRBV5-1 ASSEGQANTGELF
TRBV29-1 SVVVPGPGPQH
TRBV7-9 ASRGQKTEAF
TRBV5-1 ASSPGTWQETQY
TRBV4-1 ASSQEIGTGGYEQY
TRBV5-1 ASSFDRLNTEAF
TRBV7-9 ASTRRTGNSPLH
TRBV12-3/TRBV12-4 ASSLGHSNQPQH
TRBV5-1 ASSKGQGLILSSYEQY
TRBV7-9 ASSLPGAAAGELF
TRBV7-2 ASSVDARGGTRLY
TRBV19 ASSGQGSLLTEAF
TRBV20-1 RMGGLLFNEQF
TRBV27 ASSLLQGRQPQH
TRBV7-8 ASSLILGRNEQF
TRBV9 ASNPGQGADEQF
TRBV7-9 ASSLAGSGRGTQY
TRBV7-9 ASSSVASGNNEQF
TRBV5-1 ASSQGLGTDTQY
TRBV2 ASGPGQGSAEAF
TRBV4-2 ASSQEAPMNTEAF
TRBV4-3 ASREGGDTDTQY
TRBV28 ASSRVYGTVNTGELF
TRBV5-5 ASRSGREGLNTGELF
TRBV7-2 ASSPRVTEQF
TRBV5-4 ASSLRLAGGLSTDTQY
TRBV9 ASSARVTGELF
TRBV3-1 ASSPGQGRIQY